This note documents a single T cell receptor beta chain sequence. The antigen remains undetermined. Assay: immunoSEQ multiplex PCR; the TCRdb copy retains only in-frame clones and omits some. The sample contains some 86,000 clones, approximately 94% of which appear only once. Trimming pared 8 bases from V and 1 base from J, leaving 15 bases between. Germline lookup yields CDR1 MNHEY and CDR2 SMNVEV (reference sequence). The CDR3 runs to 15 residues. The data are from a study of OX40 agonist ivuxolimab in advanced cancers. On the study more broadly: Eligibility admitted prior anti-PD-1, anti-PD-L1 or anti-CTLA-4 therapy; 30% to 40% had some. Study findings and constraints: CD8+ T cells (on average) carried more expanded clones than CD4+ T cells.

The V gene is TRBV27, the J gene TRBJ2-1, with no clear D. Material: CD4+ or CD8+ T cells sorted from blood, obtained in a trial of the OX40 agonist ivuxolimab. This clonotype originated in an adult with an advanced solid tumor such as melanoma, head and neck, liver or kidney cancer. The CDR3 protein is CASSWIHSSYNEQFF. The CDR3 region has the DNA TGTGCCAGCTCTTGGATTCATAGTTCCTACAATGAGCAGTTCTTC.